This T cell receptor beta chain was observed in a study of blood T cell repertoires in COVID-19. Across the whole study: Acute-phase and convalescent COVID-19 samples originated in the United States, Italy and Spain.

In the original processing: Reference gene primer amplification in the assay estimated nucleated cell counts. Sequenced by immunoSEQ multiplex PCR; TCRdb stores in-frame clones only, minus some. That table supplies the V and J calls and clone size; D and trimming were determined from the DNA. This sample has 140,000 or so clones, with over 80% found just once. Researchers sorted participants into cohorts using their self-reported clinical history. Either two negative PCRs, clearance, or symptom resolution qualified Cohort 3 donors as recovered. CDR1 and CDR2 (germline): SGHVS, FQNEAQ. Trimming removed 5 bases at V and 4 bases at J, with 18 bases between. The CDR3 consists of 16 residues.

The chain joins TRBV7-8 to TRBJ2-1, with D perhaps matching TRBD2 (7 bases). This sequence was found in a woman in her thirties or forties who had recovered from COVID-19. What was sequenced was PBMCs or T cells enriched from blood (not recorded which). The CDR3 DNA reads as TGTGCCAGCAGCACCCCCCTGGCGGGGGCGTACAATGAGCAGTTCTTC. It codes for CASSTPLAGAYNEQFF.